The source of this TCR beta chain is a study of blood T cell repertoires in COVID-19. Across the study: Sources were T cells, B-cell-depleted T cells, or PBMCs; the material itself was cDNA or gDNA.

V gave up 0 bases and J gave up 2 bases, with 14 bases separating them. The germline gives CDR1 SGHNT, CDR2 YYREEE (reference sequence). The CDR3 is 16 residues long. Original analysis: Amplification with reference gene primers provided the estimates of nucleated cell counts. Libraries were prepared by immunoSEQ multiplex PCR; TCRdb keeps only in-frame clonotypes and omits some of them. Clone size and V and J calls were adopted from that table, with D and trimming inferred from the DNA. The sample lists tens of thousands of clones, around 81% occurring once. The chain carries TRBV5-4 and TRBJ2-5, with a weak D call TRBD2 (6 bases). This receptor was taken from a woman in her sixties or seventies with acute or convalescent COVID-19. The specimen sequenced was peripheral blood. In DNA form, the CDR3 reads TGTGCCAGCAGCTTGGGTGCCGGGGGAAGGCAAGAGACCCAGTACTTC. Translating gives CASSLGAGGRQETQYF.